A single sample is the source of the 9 T cell receptor beta chains below, sequenced in a study of T cell responses to AZD1222 COVID-19 vaccine. Data came from immunoSEQ multiplex PCR; TCRdb stores just in-frame clones and leaves some out. The data contain 80,000 to 100,000 clones, over 75% of them singletons. This material consisted of peripheral blood, taken on day 0 of AZD1222 vaccination. Every receptor here comes from an adult in good health.

V gene TRBV11-1 combines with J gene TRBJ1-2, with D possibly TRBD1 on 5 matching bases. CDR1 and CDR2 (germline): SGHAT, FQDESV (reference sequence). V lost 3 bases and J 4 bases, leaving 9 bases between the germline ends. This CDR3 contains 13 residues. CDR3 loop: CASSLGETYGYTF. The CDR3 coding sequence is TGTGCCAGCAGCTTGGGGGAGACCTATGGCTACACCTTC.

V usage is TRBV13 and J usage is TRBJ2-7; D is undetermined. Deletions cut 0 bases from V and 2 bases from J, with 5 bases between. The CDR3 spans 13 residues. Germline V gene lookup returns CDR1 PRHDT and CDR2 FYEKMQ (reference sequence). In nucleotides, the CDR3 is TGTGCCAGCAGCTTAGGCTCCACCTACGAGCAGTACTTC. Protein sequence: CASSLGSTYEQYF.

This rearrangement joins TRBV4-1 to TRBJ2-7; D uncertain. The germline V gene has CDR1 MGHRA and CDR2 YSYEKL. Trimming shortened V by 2 bases and J by 7 bases, and 18 bases separated the two germline ends. This CDR3 is 15 amino acids long. CDR3 protein: CASSQQESPGREQYF. CDR3 DNA: TGCGCCAGCAGCCAACAAGAGTCCCCCGGGCGAGAGCAGTACTTC.

V is TRBV10-3 and J is TRBJ2-7; 11 bases fit TRBD1. The trim removed 6 bases at V and 5 bases at J, leaving 9 bases unmatched. CDR3 length: 15 amino acids. Germline CDR1 is ENHRY and CDR2 is SYGVKD. The CDR3: CAIREGTGGRNEQYF. In nucleotides, the CDR3 is TGTGCCATCAGGGAAGGGACAGGGGGTCGGAACGAGCAGTACTTC.

This clone was observed once. The chain recombines TRBV6-5 with TRBJ1-1; no definite D call. V was clipped by 7 bases and J by 3 bases, with 12 bases between them. The CDR3 spans 13 residues. Germline V gene lookup returns CDR1 MNHEY and CDR2 SVGAGI. The CDR3 DNA follows: TGTGCCAGCACACGAGGGAGGGACACTGAAGCTTTCTTT. Translating gives CASTRGRDTEAFF.

In its sample, this clone was seen once. V gene TRBV6-2 or TRBV6-3 combines with J gene TRBJ1-5; 9 bases match TRBD1. Trimming took 5 bases from V and 4 from J; bases not matched to a gene: 9. CDR3 length: 16 amino acids. Germline CDR1 reads MNHEY; CDR2 reads SVGEGT. CDR3 loop: CASSPTGTGRNQPQHF. The CDR3 bases are TGTGCCAGCAGTCCAACCGGGACAGGGCGTAATCAGCCCCAGCATTTT.

The chain recombines TRBV4-1 with TRBJ1-5; 9 nucleotides line up with TRBD1. V lost 2 bases to trimming and J lost 1 base; unmatched junction nucleotides: 6. The CDR3 consists of 17 residues. Germline V CDR1 and CDR2: MGHRA, YSYEKL. As DNA, the CDR3 is TGCGCCAGCAGCCAATCCGGGACAGGGAACAGCAATCAGCCCCAGCATTTT. The encoded protein is CASSQSGTGNSNQPQHF.

The chain carries TRBV5-1 and TRBJ2-7, with D possibly matching TRBD1 (6 bases). Germline V gene lookup returns CDR1 SGHRS and CDR2 YFSETQ. Trimming removed 0 bases at V and 2 bases at J, with 6 bases between. The length of the CDR3 is 13 residues. CDR3 nucleotides: TGCGCCAGCAGCTTGGGGGGGCCCTACGAGCAGTACTTC. It codes for CASSLGGPYEQYF. Variable domain in full (rest from reference TRBV5-1 and TRBJ2-7): KAGVTQTPRYLIKTRGQQVTLSCSPISGHRSVSWYQQTPGQGLQFLFEYFSETQRNKGNFPGRFSGRQFSNSRSEMNVSTLELGDSALYLCASSLGGPYEQYFGPGTRLTVT.

The genes are TRBV7-2 and TRBJ1-6; TRBD1 matches 7 bases. Germline V CDR1 and CDR2: SGHTA, FQGNSA. This CDR3 has 15 residues. With V trimmed by 5 bases and J by 10 bases, 11 bases remained unmatched. The CDR3 nucleotides read TGTGCCAGCAGCACCAACAGGGGAAGTGACTCACCCCTCCACTTT. Its translation is CASSTNRGSDSPLHF.